A single sample gave rise to the 13 T cell receptor beta chains below, sequenced in a study of T cell repertoires in cytomegalovirus infection. TCRdb passed the reads through MiXCR, listing each CDR3 protein once. The repertoire holds hundreds of thousands of distinct CDR3 sequences, with approximately 32% as singletons. No cognate antigen is known for these TCRs. The starting material was cultured CD8+ T cells from PBMCs, obtained from culture after CMV antigen stimulation. All receptors come from a human donor in good health (CMV status not recorded). Some clones in this sample may be carry-over from other donors' samples.

J is TRBJ2-1 and V is TRBV9; tentatively, D is TRBD1 (5 bases). The CDR3 totals 14 residues. Trimming stripped 0 bases from V and 4 bases from J, with 8 bases between. The germline gives CDR1 SGDLS, CDR2 YYNGEE. CDR3 bases: TGTGCCAGCAGCGTAGCTGACAGATACAATGAGCAGTTCTTC. Its translation is CASSVADRYNEQFF.

In its sample, this clonotype was seen many times. CDR3 region: CASSSPGETEAFF. The CDR3 nucleotides read TGTGCCAGCAGCTCCCCAGGGGAAACTGAAGCTTTCTTT. The rearrangement uses TRBV7-9 and TRBJ1-1; D is perhaps TRBD1 (6 bases). This CDR3 has 13 amino acids. Germline CDR1 reads SEHNR; CDR2 reads FQNEAQ (reference sequence). The V end was cut by 4 bases, the J end by 5 bases, with 11 bases between.

A word on this clonotype: A clone one base away is much larger, so this may be a read error. The chain uses TRBV7-8 and TRBJ2-1; 15 bases are a match to TRBD2. CDR3 size: 17 residues. Germline loops: CDR1 SGHVS, CDR2 FQNEAQ. The CDR3 region is CVSSYRTSGGAYNEQFF. CDR3 in DNA: TGTGTCAGCAGCTACCGGACTAGCGGGGGGGCCTACAATGAGCAGTTCTTC.

The gene calls are TRBV25-1 and TRBJ2-3; 11 positions match TRBD1. Germline CDR1 reads MGHDK; CDR2 reads SYGVNS. This CDR3 spans 15 amino acids. V shed 4 bases and J 4 bases; nucleotides not matched to a gene: 4. As DNA, the CDR3 is TGTGCCAGCAGTGCAGGACAGGGGGCCGCAGATACGCAGTATTTT. This gives the protein CASSAGQGAADTQYF.

This clonotype has more than one count but fewer than ten. The rearrangement links TRBV2 to TRBJ1-2; D might be TRBD1 (5 bases). The CDR3 has 13 amino acids. The V and J ends lost 4 bases and 2 bases respectively, with 8 bases between them. The germline V gene encodes CDR1 SNHLY and CDR2 FYNNEI. The CDR3 DNA sequence: TGTGCCAGCAGTGGACAGATAAACTATGGCTACACCTTC. Amino acids: CASSGQINYGYTF.

This clonotype has just a few counts. The V gene is TRBV19, the J gene TRBJ2-3, with 10 bases identical to TRBD1. CDR1 LNHDA and CDR2 SQIVND come from the germline V gene (reference sequence). The CDR3 spans 15 residues. Trimming removed 7 bases from V and 4 bases from J; junction bases left unmatched: 8. The CDR3 loop is CASTMGQGWPDTQYF. CDR3 DNA: TGTGCCAGTACCATGGGACAGGGGTGGCCAGATACGCAGTATTTT.

Many counts were recorded for this clonotype. The chain employs TRBV7-3 and TRBJ2-2; a weak D match, TRBD2 (7 bases). This CDR3 spans 16 amino acids. Looked up from germline, CDR1 is SGHTA and CDR2 is FQGTGA. V gave up 1 base and J gave up 5 bases, with 14 bases separating them. CDR3 protein: CASSLRRGASTGELFF. The DNA for the CDR3 is TGTGCCAGCAGCTTAAGACGGGGGGCCTCAACCGGGGAGCTGTTTTTT.

The chain links TRBV20-1 to TRBJ2-3; 9 positions match TRBD1. Germline V gene data show CDR1 as DFQATT and CDR2 as SNEGSKA (reference sequence). V trimming: 6 bases; J trimming: 2 bases; junction bases outside the gene matches: 9. CDR3 length equals 15 residues. The CDR3 region has the DNA TGCAGTGCCCGGGACAGGGACTTCTCCACAGATACGCAGTATTTT. It yields the protein CSARDRDFSTDTQYF.

This clonotype has just a few counts. A read error may produce the germline difference seen at one junction end. The rearrangement uses TRBV15 and TRBJ2-5, with D uncertain. There are 15 residues in the CDR3. Germline V gives CDR1 LNHNV, CDR2 YYDKDF (reference sequence). CDR3 in amino acids: CATSGEDGFQETQYF. Written as DNA, the CDR3 is TGTGCCACCAGCGGAGAAGACGGGTTCCAAGAGACCCAGTACTTC.

The chain employs TRBV6-1 and TRBJ1-2; D uncertain. The CDR3 is 14 residues long. The V gene's germline CDR1 is MNHNS and CDR2 SASEGT. V lost 5 bases and J lost 8, with 18 bases in between. CDR3 amino acids: CASSPRPPLEGYTF. The CDR3 region has the DNA TGTGCCAGCAGTCCCAGACCTCCCTTGGAGGGCTACACCTTC.

J is TRBJ2-2 and V is TRBV5-6, with 7 positions matching TRBD1. Germline V CDR1 and CDR2: SGHDT, YYEEEE. The CDR3 spans 16 residues. J was trimmed by 5 bases and V by 3 bases; bases with no gene match: 10. CDR3 residues: CASSSPLGQATGELFF. The CDR3 region has the DNA TGTGCCAGCAGCTCGCCCCTAGGACAGGCAACCGGGGAGCTGTTTTTT.

This clonotype was seen a few times. The chain uses TRBV5-5 and TRBJ1-2; D ambiguous. Between the trimmed V and J ends, which lost 0 bases and 4 bases, there was a span of 13 bases. The V gene's germline CDR1 is SGHKS and CDR2 YYEKEE (reference sequence). This CDR3 has 15 amino acids. The CDR3: CASSLAVGGGYGYTF. The CDR3 region has the DNA TGTGCCAGCAGCTTGGCTGTCGGAGGCGGCTATGGCTACACCTTC.

The chain combines TRBV24-1 with TRBJ1-4, with D uncertain. The V end was cut by 1 base, the J end by 7 bases, with 12 bases between. The germline gives CDR1 KGHDR, CDR2 SFDVKD. The CDR3 has 15 residues. CDR3 loop: CATSDFPGWSEKLFF. The CDR3 nucleotides are TGTGCCACCAGTGATTTCCCCGGATGGAGTGAAAAACTGTTTTTT.